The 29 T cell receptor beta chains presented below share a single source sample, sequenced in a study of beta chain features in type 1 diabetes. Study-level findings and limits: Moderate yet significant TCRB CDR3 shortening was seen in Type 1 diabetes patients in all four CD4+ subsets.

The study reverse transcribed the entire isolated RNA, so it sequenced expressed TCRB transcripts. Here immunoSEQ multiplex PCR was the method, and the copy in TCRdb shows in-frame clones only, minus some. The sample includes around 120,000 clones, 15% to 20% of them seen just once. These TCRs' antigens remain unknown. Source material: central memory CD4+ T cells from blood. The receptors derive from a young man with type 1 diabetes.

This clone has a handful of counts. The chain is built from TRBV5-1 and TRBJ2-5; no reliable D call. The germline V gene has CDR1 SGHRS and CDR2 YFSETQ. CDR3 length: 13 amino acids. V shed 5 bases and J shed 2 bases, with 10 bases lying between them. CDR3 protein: CASSAFGQETQYF. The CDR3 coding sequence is TGCGCCAGCAGTGCATTCGGGCAAGAGACCCAGTACTTC. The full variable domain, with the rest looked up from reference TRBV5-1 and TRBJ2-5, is KAGVTQTPRYLIKTRGQQVTLSCSPISGHRSVSWYQQTPGQGLQFLFEYFSETQRNKGNFPGRFSGRQFSNSRSEMNVSTLELGDSALYLCASSAFGQETQYFGPGTRLLVL.

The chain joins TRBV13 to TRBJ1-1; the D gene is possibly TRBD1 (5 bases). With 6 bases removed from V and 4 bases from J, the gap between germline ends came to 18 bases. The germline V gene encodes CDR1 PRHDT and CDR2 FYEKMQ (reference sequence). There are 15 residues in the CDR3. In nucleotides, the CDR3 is TGTGCCAGCAGTCGCGGATTCCGGGGGTTCACTGAAGCTTTCTTT. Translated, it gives CASSRGFRGFTEAFF.

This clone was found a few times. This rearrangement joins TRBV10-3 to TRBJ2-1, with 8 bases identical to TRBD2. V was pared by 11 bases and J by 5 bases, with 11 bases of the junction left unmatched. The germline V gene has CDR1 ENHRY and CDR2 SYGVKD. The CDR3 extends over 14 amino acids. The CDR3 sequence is CAGAREGLNNEQFF. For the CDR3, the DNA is TGTGCCGGGGCCCGGGAGGGCCTCAACAATGAGCAGTTCTTC.

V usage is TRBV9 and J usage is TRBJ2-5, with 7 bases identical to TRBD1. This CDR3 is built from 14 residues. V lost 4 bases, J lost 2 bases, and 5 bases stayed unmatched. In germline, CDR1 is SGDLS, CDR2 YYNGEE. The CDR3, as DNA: TGTGCCAGCAGCCGGACAGGCAATCAAGAGACCCAGTACTTC. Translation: CASSRTGNQETQYF. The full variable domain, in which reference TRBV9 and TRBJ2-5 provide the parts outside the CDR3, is DSGVTQTPKHLITATGQRVTLRCSPRSGDLSVYWYQQSLDQGLQFLIQYYNGEERAKGNILERFSAQQFPDLHSELNLSSLELGDSALYFCASSRTGNQETQYFGPGTRLLVL.

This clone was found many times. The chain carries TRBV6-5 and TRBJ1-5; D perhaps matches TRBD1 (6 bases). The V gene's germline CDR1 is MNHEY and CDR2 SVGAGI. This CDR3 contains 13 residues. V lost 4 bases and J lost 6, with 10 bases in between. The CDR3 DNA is TGTGCCAGCAGTTTCACCAGGGGTCAGCCCCAGCATTTT. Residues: CASSFTRGQPQHF.

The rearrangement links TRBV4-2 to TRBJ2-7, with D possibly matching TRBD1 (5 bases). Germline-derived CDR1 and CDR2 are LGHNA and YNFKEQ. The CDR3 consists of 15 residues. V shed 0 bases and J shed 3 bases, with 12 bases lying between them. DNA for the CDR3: TGTGCCAGCAGCCAAGATCGACAGCCCTTCTACGAGCAGTACTTC. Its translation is CASSQDRQPFYEQYF.

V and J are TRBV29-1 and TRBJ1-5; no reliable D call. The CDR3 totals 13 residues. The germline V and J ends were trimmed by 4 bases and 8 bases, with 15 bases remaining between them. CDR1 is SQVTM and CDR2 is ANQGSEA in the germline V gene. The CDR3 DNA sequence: TGCAGCGTTGGAAACAGCCCTTCGGAGCCCCAGCATTTT. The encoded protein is CSVGNSPSEPQHF.

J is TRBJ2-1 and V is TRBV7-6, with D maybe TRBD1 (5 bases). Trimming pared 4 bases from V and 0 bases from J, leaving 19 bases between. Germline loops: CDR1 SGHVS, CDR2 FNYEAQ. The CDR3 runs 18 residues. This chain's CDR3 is CASSYTSGAESSYNEQFF. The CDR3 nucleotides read TGTGCCAGCAGCTACACGTCTGGGGCAGAGAGCTCCTACAATGAGCAGTTCTTC.

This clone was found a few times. Written as DNA, the CDR3 is TGTGCCACCAGCAGAGACGCAGGGCGGACCTACGAGCAGTACTTC. Residues: CATSRDAGRTYEQYF. V gene TRBV15 combines with J gene TRBJ2-7; D perhaps matches TRBD1 (5 bases). This CDR3 has 15 amino acids. Germline lookup yields CDR1 LNHNV and CDR2 YYDKDF (reference sequence). The V end lost 0 bases, the J end lost 2 bases, and 11 bases lay between the germline ends.

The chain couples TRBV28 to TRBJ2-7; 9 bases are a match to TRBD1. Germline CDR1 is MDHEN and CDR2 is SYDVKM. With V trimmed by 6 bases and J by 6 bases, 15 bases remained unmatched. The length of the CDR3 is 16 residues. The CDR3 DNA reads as TGTGCCAGCAGAGAACTCACAGGGGGCGCTAGGGGCGAGCAGTACTTC. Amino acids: CASRELTGGARGEQYF.

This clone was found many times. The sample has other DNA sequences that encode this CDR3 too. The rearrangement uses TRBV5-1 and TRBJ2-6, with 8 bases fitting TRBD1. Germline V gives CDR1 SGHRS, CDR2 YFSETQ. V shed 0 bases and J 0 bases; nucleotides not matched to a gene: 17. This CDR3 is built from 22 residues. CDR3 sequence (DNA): TGCGCCAGCAGCTTGGGTCGTCTCCCACGGGACAGGAGATACTCTGGGGCCAACGTCCTGACTTTC. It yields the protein CASSLGRLPRDRRYSGANVLTF.

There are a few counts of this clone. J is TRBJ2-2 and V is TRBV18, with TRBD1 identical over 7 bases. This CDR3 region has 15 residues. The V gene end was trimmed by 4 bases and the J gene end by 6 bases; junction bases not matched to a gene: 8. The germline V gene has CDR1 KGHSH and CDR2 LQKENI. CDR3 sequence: CASSQDRQVSGELFF. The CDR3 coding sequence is TGTGCCAGCTCACAGGACAGGCAGGTCTCCGGGGAGCTGTTTTTT.

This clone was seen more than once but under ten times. The CDR3 spells CAWSEGPENEQFF. CDR3 DNA: TGTGCCTGGAGTGAGGGGCCGGAAAATGAGCAGTTCTTC. The V gene is TRBV30, the J gene TRBJ2-1; the D gene is possibly TRBD1 (5 bases). CDR1 is GTSNPN and CDR2 is SVGIG in the germline V gene (reference sequence). Trimming left V 1 base short and J 7 bases short, with 11 bases between. The CDR3 loop spans 13 amino acids.

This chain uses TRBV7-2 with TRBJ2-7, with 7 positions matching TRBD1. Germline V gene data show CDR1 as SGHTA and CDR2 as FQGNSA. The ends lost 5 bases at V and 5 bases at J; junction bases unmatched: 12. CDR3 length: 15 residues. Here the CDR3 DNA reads TGTGCCAGCAGCCGTCCGGGGCAGGGGGTTAACGAGCAGTACTTC. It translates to CASSRPGQGVNEQYF.

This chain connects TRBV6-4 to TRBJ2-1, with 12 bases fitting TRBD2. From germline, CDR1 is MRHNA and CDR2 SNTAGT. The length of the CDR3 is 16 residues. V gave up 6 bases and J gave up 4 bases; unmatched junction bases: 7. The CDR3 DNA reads TGTGCCAGCAGCGCACTAGCGGGGGGTGGATACAATGAGCAGTTCTTC. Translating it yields CASSALAGGGYNEQFF.

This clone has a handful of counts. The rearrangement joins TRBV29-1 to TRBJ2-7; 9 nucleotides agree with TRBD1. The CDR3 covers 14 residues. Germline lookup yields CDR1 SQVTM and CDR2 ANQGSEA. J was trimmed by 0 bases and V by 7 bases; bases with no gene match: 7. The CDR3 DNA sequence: TGCAGCGGCCTAAGACAGGGGGGCTCCTACGAGCAGTACTTC. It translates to CSGLRQGGSYEQYF.

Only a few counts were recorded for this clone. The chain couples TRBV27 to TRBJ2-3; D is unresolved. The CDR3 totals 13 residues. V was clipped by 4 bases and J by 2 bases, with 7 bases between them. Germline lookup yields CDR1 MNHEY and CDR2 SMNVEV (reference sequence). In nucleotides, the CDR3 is TGTGCCAGCAGTTCCGTCAACACAGATACGCAGTATTTT. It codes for CASSSVNTDTQYF.

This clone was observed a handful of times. CDR3 DNA sequence: TGTGCCAGCAGCATTGGACAGGGTGAGCAGTTCTTC. This sequence encodes CASSIGQGEQFF. This chain uses TRBV5-4 with TRBJ2-1, with TRBD1 matching 8 bases. The V segment lost 4 bases and the J segment 9 bases; nucleotides outside the gene matches: 3. The CDR3 spans 12 residues. Looked up from germline, CDR1 is SGHNT and CDR2 is YYREEE (reference sequence).

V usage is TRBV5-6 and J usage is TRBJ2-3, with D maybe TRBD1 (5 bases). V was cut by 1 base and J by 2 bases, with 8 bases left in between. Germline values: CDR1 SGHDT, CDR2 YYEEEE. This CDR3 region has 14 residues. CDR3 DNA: TGTGCCAGCAGCTTGACAGGACCCACAGATACGCAGTATTTT. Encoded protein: CASSLTGPTDTQYF. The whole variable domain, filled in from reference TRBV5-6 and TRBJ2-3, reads DAGVTQSPTHLIKTRGQQVTLRCSPKSGHDTVSWYQQALGQGPQFIFQYYEEEERQRGNFPDRFSGHQFPNYSSELNVNALLLGDSALYLCASSLTGPTDTQYFGPGTRLTVL.

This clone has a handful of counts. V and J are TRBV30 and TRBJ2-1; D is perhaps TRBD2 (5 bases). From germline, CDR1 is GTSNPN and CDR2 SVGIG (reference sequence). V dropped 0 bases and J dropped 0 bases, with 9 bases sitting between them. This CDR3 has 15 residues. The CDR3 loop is CAWSVAARSYNEQFF. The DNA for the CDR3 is TGTGCCTGGAGTGTAGCGGCCCGCTCCTACAATGAGCAGTTCTTC.

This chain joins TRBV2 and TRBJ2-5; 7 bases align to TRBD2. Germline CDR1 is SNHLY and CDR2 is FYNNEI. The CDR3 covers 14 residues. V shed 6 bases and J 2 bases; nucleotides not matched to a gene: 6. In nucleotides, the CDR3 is TGTGCCAGCAGGGGGCCGGGGGGACAAGAGACCCAGTACTTC. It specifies CASRGPGGQETQYF.

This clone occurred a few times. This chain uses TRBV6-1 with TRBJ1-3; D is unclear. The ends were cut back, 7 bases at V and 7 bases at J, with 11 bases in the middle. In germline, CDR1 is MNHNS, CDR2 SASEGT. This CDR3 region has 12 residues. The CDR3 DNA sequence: TGTGCCAGCAAGTATCATACCAACACCATATATTTT. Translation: CASKYHTNTIYF.

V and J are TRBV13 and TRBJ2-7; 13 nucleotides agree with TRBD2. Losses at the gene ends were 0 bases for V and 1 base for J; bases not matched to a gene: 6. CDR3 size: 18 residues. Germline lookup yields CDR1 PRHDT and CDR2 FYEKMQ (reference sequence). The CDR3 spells CASSLGLAGGLWSYEQYF. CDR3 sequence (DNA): TGTGCCAGCAGCTTAGGACTAGCGGGAGGGCTTTGGTCCTACGAGCAGTACTTC.

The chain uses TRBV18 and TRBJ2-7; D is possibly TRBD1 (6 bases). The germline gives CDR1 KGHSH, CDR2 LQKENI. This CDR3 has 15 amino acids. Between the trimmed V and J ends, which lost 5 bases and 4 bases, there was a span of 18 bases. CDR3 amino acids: CASSAGTTGRYEQYF. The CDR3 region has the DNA TGTGCCAGCTCAGCCGGGACAACGGGACGGTACGAGCAGTACTTC.

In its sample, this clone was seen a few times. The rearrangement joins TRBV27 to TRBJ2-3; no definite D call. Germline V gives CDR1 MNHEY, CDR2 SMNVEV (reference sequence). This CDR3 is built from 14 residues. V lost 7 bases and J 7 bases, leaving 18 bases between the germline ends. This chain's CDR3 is CASMASQATYTQYF. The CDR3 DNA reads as TGTGCCAGCATGGCGTCCCAGGCTACGTATACGCAGTATTTT.

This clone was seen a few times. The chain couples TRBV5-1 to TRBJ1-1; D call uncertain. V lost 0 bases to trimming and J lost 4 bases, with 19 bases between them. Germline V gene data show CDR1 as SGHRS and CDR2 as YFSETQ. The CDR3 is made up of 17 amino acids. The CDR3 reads CASSLAPVGGGGTEAFF. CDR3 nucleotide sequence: TGCGCCAGCAGCTTGGCCCCCGTGGGAGGTGGCGGCACTGAAGCTTTCTTT. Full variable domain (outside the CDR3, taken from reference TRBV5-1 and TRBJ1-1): KAGVTQTPRYLIKTRGQQVTLSCSPISGHRSVSWYQQTPGQGLQFLFEYFSETQRNKGNFPGRFSGRQFSNSRSEMNVSTLELGDSALYLCASSLAPVGGGGTEAFFGQGTRLTVV.

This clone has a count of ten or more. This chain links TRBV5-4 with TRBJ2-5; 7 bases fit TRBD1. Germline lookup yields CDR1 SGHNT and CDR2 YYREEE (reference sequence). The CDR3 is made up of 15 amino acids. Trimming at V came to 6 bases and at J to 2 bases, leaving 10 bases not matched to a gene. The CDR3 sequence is CASIPSGTVQETQYF. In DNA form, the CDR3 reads TGTGCCAGCATCCCCTCCGGGACAGTACAAGAGACCCAGTACTTC.

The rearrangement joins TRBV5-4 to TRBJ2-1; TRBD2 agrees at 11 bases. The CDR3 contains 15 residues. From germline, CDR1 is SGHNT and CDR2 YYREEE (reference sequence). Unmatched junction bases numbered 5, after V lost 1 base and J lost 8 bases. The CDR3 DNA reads TGTGCCAGCAGCTTGCCTAGCGGGAGGAGGGATGAGCAGTTCTTC. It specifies CASSLPSGRRDEQFF.

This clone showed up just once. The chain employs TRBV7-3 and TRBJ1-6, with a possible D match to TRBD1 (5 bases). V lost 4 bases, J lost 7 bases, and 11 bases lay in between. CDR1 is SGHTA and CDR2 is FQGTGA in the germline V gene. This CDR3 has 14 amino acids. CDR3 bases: TGTGCCAGCAGCTCGGGGACGGAAAATTCACCCCTCCACTTT. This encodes CASSSGTENSPLHF.